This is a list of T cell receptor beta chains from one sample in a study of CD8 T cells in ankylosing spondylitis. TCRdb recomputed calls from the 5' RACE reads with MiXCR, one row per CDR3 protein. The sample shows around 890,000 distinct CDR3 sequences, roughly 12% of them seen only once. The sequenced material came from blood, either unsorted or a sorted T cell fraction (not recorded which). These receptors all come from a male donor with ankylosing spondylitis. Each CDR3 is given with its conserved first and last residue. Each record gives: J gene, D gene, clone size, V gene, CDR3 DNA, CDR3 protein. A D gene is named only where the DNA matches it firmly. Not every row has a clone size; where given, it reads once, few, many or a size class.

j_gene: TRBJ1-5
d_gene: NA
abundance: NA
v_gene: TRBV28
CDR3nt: TGTGCCAGCAGTTTACCTATTAATCAGCCCCAGCATTTT
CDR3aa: CASSLPINQPQHF

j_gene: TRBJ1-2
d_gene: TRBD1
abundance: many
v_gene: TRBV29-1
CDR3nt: TGCAGCGTGGGACAGGTCCTCGGGTATGGCTACACCTTC
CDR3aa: CSVGQVLGYGYTF

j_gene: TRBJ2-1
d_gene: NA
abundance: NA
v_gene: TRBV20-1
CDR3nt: TGCAGTGCTAGAGATTTTAGCGGAAACTACAATGAGCAGTTCTTC
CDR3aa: CSARDFSGNYNEQFF

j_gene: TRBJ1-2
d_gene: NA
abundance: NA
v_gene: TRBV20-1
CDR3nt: TGCAGTGCTGGAAATGCCTATGGCTACACCTTC
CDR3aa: CSAGNAYGYTF

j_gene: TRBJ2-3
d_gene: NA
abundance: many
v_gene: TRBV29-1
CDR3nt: TGCAGCGTCGGGACCCTTCACACAGATACGCAGTATTTT
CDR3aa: CSVGTLHTDTQYF

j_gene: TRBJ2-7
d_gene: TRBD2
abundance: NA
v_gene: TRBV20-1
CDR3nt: TGCAGTGCTAGAAAACCGGGGGGGCCAGGCGAGCAGTACTTC
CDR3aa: CSARKPGGPGEQYF

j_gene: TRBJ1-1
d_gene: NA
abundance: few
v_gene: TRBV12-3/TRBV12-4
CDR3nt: TGTGCCAGCAGTTTAGGGGAGATAAACACTGAAGCTTTCTTT
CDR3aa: CASSLGEINTEAFF

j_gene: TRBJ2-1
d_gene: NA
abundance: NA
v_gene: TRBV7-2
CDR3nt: TGTGCCAGCAGCATTAGCGTGAGCTCCTACAATGAGCAGTTCTTC
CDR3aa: CASSISVSSYNEQFF

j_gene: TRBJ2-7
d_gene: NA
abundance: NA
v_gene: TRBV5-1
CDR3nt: TGCGCCAGCAGCGTGACTAGTAGTTCTGACGAGCAGTACTTC
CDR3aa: CASSVTSSSDEQYF

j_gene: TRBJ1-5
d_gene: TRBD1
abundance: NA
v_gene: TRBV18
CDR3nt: TGTGCCAGCTCACCCACAGGGGGAAGGCGTCAGCCCCAGCATTTT
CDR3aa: CASSPTGGRRQPQHF